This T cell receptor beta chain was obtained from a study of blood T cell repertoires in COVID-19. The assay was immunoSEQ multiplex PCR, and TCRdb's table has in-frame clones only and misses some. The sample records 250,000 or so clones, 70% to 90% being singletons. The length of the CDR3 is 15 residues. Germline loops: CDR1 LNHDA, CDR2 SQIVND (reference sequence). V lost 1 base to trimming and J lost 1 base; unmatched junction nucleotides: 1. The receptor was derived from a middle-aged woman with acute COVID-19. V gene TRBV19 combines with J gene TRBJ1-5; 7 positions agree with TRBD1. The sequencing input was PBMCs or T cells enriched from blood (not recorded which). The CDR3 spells CASSIARGSNQPQHF. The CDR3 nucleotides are TGTGCCAGTAGTATAGCCAGGGGGAGCAATCAGCCCCAGCATTTT.